Detailed here is one T cell receptor (beta chain). The data stem from a study of blood T cell repertoires in COVID-19. Study details: Samples representing acute and convalescent COVID-19 were sourced from the United States, Italy and Spain. Sources were T cells, B-cell-depleted T cells, or PBMCs; the material itself was cDNA or gDNA.

Per the study methods: Amplified reference gene primers provided the basis for estimating nucleated cell counts. The protocol was immunoSEQ multiplex PCR, while the TCRdb copy is restricted to in-frame clones and leaves out a portion. V, J and clone size were drawn from that table, and D and trimming were deduced from the DNA. The data hold about 200,000 clones, with about four fifths observed a single time. The sequenced sample was peripheral blood. The TCR comes from a woman aged 70 to 79 with active or convalescent COVID-19.

The chain's CDR3 is CATSDPLYNEQFF. The CDR3 region has the DNA TGTGCCACCAGTGACCCCCTCTACAATGAGCAGTTCTTC. V and J are TRBV24-1 and TRBJ2-1; D remains unclear. The V end was cut by 4 bases, the J end by 3 bases, with 6 bases between. This CDR3 comprises 13 residues. The germline V gene encodes CDR1 KGHDR and CDR2 SFDVKD.